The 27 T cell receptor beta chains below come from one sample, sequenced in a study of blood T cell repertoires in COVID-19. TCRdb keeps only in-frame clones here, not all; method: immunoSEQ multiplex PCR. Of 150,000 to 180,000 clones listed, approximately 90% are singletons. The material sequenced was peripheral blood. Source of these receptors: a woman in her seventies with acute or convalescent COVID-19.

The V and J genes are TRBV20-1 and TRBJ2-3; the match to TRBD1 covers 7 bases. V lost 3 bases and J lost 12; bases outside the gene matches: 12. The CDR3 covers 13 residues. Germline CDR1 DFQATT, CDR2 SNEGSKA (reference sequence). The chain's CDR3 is CSASAGRDRPQYF. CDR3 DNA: TGCAGTGCTAGTGCTGGTAGGGACAGACCTCAGTATTTT.

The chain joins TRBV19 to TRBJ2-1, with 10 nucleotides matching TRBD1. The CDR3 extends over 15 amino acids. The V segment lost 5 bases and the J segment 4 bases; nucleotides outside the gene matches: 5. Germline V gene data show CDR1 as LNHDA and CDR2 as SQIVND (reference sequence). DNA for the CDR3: TGTGCCAGTAGTGACGACAGGGGGCGTTACAATGAGCAGTTCTTC. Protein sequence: CASSDDRGRYNEQFF.

The CDR3 spells CASSKGGGGTTNTGELFF. The CDR3 bases are TGTGCCAGCAGCAAAGGAGGCGGGGGGACTACGAACACCGGGGAGCTGTTTTTT. This rearrangement joins TRBV21-1 to TRBJ2-2; the table's D call, TRBD2, was not checked against the DNA. TRBV21-1 represents a pseudogene. The CDR3 extends over 18 amino acids.

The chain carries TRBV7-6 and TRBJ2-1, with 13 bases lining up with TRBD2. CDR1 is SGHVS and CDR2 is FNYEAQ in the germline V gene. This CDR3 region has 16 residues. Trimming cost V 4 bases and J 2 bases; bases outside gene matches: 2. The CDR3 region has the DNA TGTGCCAGCAGCTCACTAGCGGGGGGGCCCTACAATGAGCAGTTCTTC. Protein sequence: CASSSLAGGPYNEQFF. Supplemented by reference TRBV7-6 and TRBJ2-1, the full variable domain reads GAGVSQSPRYKVTKRGQDVALRCDPISGHVSLYWYRQALGQGPEFLTYFNYEAQQDKSGLPNDRFSAERPEGSISTLTIQRTEQRDSAMYRCASSSLAGGPYNEQFFGPGTRLTVL.

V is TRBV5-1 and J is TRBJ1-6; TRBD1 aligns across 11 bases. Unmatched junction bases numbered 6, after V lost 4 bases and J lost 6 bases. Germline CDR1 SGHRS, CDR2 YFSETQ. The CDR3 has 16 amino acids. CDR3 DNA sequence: TGCGCCAGCAGCGGAGGACAGGGGGCTTCTAATTCACCCCTCCACTTT. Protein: CASSGGQGASNSPLHF.

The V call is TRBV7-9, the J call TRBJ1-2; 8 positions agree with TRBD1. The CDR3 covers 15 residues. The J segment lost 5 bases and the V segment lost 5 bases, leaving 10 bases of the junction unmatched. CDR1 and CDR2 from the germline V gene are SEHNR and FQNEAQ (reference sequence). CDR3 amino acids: CASSPEGQARYGYTF. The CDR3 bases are TGTGCCAGCAGCCCCGAGGGACAGGCGAGGTATGGCTACACCTTC.

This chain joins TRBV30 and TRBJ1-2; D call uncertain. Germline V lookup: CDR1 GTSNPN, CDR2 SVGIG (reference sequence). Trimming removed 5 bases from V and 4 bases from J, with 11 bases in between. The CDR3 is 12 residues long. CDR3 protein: CAWDWRVYGYTF. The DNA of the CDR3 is TGTGCCTGGGATTGGAGGGTCTATGGCTACACCTTC.

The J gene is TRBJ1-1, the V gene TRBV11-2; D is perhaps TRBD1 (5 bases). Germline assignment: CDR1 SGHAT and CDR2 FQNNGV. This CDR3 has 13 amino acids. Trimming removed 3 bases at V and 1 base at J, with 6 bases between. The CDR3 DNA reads TGTGCCAGCAGCTTCCAGGGGAACACTGAAGCTTTCTTT. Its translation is CASSFQGNTEAFF. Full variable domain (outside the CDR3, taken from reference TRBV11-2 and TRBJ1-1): EAGVAQSPRYKIIEKRQSVAFWCNPISGHATLYWYQQILGQGPKLLIQFQNNGVVDDSQLPKDRFSAERLKGVDSTLKIQPAKLEDSAVYLCASSFQGNTEAFFGQGTRLTVV.

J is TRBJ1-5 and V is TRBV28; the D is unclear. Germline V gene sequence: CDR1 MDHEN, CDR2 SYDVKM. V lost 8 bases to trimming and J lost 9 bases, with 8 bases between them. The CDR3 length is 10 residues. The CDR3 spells CASGQWPQHF. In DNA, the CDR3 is TGTGCCAGCGGGCAATGGCCCCAGCATTTT.

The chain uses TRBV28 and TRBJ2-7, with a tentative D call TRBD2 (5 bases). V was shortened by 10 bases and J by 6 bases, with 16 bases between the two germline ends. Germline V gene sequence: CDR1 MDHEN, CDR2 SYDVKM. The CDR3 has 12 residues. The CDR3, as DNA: TGTGCCACCCTTGAGGGTCTGGGCGAGCAGTACGTC. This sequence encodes CATLEGLGEQYV.

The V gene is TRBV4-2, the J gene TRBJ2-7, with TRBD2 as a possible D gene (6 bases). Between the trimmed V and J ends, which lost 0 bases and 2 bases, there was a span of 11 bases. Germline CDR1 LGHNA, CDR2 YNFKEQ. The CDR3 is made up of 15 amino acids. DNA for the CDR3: TGTGCCAGCAGCCAAGATACCGGACTAACCTACGAGCAGTACGTC. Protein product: CASSQDTGLTYEQYV.

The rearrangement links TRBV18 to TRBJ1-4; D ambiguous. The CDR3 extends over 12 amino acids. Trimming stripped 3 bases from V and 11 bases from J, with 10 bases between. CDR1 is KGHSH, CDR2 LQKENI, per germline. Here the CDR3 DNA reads TGTGCCAGCTCACCCGGGAGTGTGAAACTGTTTTTT. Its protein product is CASSPGSVKLFF.

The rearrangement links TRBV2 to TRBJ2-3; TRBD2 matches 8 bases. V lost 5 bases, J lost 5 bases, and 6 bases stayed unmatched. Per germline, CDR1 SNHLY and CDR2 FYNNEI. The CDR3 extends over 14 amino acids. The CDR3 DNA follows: TGTGCCAGCAGTTCTATAGCGGGGAGAGATACGCAGTATTTT. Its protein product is CASSSIAGRDTQYF.

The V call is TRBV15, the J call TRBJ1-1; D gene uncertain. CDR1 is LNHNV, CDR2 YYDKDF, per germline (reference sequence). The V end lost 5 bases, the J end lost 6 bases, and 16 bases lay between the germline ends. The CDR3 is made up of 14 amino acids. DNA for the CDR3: TGTGCCACCAGCCCTTTGGAGCCACGGGCTGAAGCTTTCTTT. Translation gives CATSPLEPRAEAFF.

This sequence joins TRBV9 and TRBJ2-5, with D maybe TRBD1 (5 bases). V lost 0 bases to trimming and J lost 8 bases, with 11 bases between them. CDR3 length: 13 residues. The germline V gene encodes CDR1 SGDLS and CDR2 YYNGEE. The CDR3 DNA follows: TGTGCCAGCAGCGTAGGGGCAGGGTTAACCCAGTACTTC. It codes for CASSVGAGLTQYF.

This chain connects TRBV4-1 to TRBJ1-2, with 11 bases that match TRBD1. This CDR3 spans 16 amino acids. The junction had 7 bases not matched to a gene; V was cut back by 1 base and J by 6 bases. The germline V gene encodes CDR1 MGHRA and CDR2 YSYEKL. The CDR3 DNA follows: TGCGCCAGCAGCCAAGTAGGGACAGGGGGTAATAATGGCTACACCTTC. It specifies CASSQVGTGGNNGYTF.

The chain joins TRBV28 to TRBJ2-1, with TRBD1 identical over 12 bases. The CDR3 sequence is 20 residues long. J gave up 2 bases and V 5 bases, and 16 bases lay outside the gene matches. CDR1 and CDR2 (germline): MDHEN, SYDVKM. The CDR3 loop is CASSPGQGASMGGPYNEQFF. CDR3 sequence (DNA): TGTGCCAGCAGTCCGGGACAGGGGGCTTCCATGGGGGGTCCCTACAATGAGCAGTTCTTC.

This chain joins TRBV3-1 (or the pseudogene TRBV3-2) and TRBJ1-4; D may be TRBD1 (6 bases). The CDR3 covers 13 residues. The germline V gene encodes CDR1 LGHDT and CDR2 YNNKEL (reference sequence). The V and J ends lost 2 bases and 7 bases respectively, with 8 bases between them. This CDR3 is CASSQLGGEKLFF. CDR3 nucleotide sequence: TGTGCCAGCAGCCAACTAGGGGGTGAAAAACTGTTTTTT.

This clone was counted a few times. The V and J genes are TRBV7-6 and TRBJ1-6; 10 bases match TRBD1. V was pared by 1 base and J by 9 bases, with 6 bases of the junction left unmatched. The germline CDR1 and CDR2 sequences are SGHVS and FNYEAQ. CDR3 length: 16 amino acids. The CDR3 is CASSLGQGASGSPLHF. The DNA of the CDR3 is TGTGCCAGCAGCTTAGGACAGGGGGCTTCGGGTTCACCCCTCCACTTT.

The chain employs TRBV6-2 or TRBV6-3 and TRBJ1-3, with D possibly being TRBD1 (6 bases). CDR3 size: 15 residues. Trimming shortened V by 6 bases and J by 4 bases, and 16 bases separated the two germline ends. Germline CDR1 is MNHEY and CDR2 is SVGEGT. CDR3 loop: CASRPNRAPGNTIYF. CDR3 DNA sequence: TGTGCCAGCAGACCTAACAGGGCGCCAGGAAACACCATATATTTT.

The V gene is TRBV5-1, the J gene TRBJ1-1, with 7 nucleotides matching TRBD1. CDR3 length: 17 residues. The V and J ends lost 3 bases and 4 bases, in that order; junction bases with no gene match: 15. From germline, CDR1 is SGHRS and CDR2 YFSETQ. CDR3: CASSSLLRDSFSTEAFF. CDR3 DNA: TGCGCCAGCAGCTCACTCCTCCGGGACAGCTTTTCCACTGAAGCTTTCTTT. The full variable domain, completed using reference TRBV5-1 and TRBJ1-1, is KAGVTQTPRYLIKTRGQQVTLSCSPISGHRSVSWYQQTPGQGLQFLFEYFSETQRNKGNFPGRFSGRQFSNSRSEMNVSTLELGDSALYLCASSSLLRDSFSTEAFFGQGTRLTVV.

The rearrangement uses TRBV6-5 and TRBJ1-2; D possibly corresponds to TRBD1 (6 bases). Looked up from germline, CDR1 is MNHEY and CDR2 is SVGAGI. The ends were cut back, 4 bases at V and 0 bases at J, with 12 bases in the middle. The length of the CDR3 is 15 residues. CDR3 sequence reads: CASSSQGRANYGYTF. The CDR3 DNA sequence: TGTGCCAGCAGTTCCCAGGGGAGAGCTAACTATGGCTACACCTTC.

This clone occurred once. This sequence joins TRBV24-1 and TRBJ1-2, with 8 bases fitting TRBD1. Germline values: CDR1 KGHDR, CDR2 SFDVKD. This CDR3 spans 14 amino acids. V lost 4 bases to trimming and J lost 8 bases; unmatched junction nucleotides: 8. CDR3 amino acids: CATSEGQGVRGYTF. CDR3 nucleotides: TGTGCCACCAGTGAAGGACAGGGCGTCAGGGGCTACACCTTC.

The CDR3 loop is CASSPGTGVQAQHF. As DNA, the CDR3 is TGTGCCAGCAGTCCCGGAACCGGGGTCCAGGCTCAGCATTTT. The chain combines TRBV27 with TRBJ1-5; D is unresolved. Germline assignment: CDR1 MNHEY and CDR2 SMNVEV (reference sequence). The CDR3 contains 14 residues. Trimming took 5 bases from V and 13 from J, leaving 21 bases between them.

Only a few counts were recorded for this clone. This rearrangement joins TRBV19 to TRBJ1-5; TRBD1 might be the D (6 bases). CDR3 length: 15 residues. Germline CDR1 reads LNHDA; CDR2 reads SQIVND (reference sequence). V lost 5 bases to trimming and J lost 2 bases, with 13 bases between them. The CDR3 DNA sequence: TGTGCCAGTAGTCTGACCGCAGGGGGCAATCAGCCCCAGCATTTT. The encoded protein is CASSLTAGGNQPQHF. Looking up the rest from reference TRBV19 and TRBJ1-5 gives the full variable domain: DGGITQSPKYLFRKEGQNVTLSCEQNLNHDAMYWYRQDPGQGLRLIYYSQIVNDFQKGDIAEGYSVSREKKESFPLTVTSAQKNPTAFYLCASSLTAGGNQPQHFGDGTRLSIL.

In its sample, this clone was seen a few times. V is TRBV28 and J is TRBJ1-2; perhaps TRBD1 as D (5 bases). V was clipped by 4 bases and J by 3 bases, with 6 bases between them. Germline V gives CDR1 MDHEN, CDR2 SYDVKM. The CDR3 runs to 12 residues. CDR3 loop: CASSSTDYGYTF. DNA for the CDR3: TGTGCCAGCAGTTCGACAGACTATGGCTACACCTTC.

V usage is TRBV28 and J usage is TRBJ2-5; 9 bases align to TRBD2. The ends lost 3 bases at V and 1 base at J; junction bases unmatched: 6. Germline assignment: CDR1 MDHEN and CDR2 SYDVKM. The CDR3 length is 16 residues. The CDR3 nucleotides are TGTGCCAGCAGTTTTGGGCTAGCGGGGCTCCAAGAGACCCAGTACTTC. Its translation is CASSFGLAGLQETQYF.